The clone carrying this TCR beta chain was observed a handful of times. The CDR3 totals 14 residues. The germline V gene has CDR1 MNHEY and CDR2 SVGAGI. V gave up 5 bases and J gave up 6 bases, with 11 bases separating them. The data stem from a study of T-cell memory formation after mild COVID-19. TCR alpha and TCR beta cDNA libraries carrying sample barcodes and UMIs were produced by 5'RACE using constant-segment primers. In TCRdb, the 5' RACE reads were re-called with MiXCR into one record per CDR3 protein. The top ten hold more than 20% of the sample, which has fewer than 75,000 distinct CDR3 sequences, less than 15% seen once.

The sample was PBMCs or a T cell subset sorted from them (not recorded which). The chain is built from TRBV6-5 and TRBJ2-6; the D gene is possibly TRBD1 (5 bases). This TCR came from a young man who had mild COVID-19 (a few samples of this study predate the infection). Cell type and time point are not known. DNA for the CDR3: TGTGCCAGCAGTCCCCAGGGAACGGCCAACGTCCTGACTTTC. Amino acids: CASSPQGTANVLTF.